This T cell receptor beta chain was sequenced during a study of blood T cell repertoires in COVID-19. Clones were sequenced by immunoSEQ multiplex PCR, and TCRdb holds only the in-frame ones, with some missing. Here the sample spans 90,000 to 100,000 clones, roughly 85% being singletons. The CDR3 consists of 14 residues. V lost 4 bases and J 8 bases, leaving 14 bases between the germline ends. Germline-derived CDR1 and CDR2 are SNHLY and FYNNEI. This clonotype was sampled from a woman aged 60-75 years with COVID-19, enrolled during active disease. The rearrangement uses TRBV2 and TRBJ1-4; D not certain. Sequencing input: peripheral blood. CDR3 region: CASSGEFRGEKLFF. DNA of the CDR3: TGTGCCAGCAGTGGGGAGTTTCGAGGGGAAAAACTGTTTTTT.